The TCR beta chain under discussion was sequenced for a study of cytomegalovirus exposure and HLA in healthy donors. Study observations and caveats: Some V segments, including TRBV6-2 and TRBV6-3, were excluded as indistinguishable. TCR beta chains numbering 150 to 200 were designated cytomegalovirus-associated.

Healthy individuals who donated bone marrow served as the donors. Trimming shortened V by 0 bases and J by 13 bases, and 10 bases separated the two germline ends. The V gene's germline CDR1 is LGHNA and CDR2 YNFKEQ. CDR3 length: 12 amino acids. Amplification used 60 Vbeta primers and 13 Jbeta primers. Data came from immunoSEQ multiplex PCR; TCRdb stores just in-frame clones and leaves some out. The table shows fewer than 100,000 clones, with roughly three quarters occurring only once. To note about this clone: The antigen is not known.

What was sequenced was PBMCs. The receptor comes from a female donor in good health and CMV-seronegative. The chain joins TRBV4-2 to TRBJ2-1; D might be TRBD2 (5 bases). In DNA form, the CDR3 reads TGTGCCAGCAGCCAAGACAGGACTTCTCAGTTCTTC. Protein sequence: CASSQDRTSQFF.